The clone carrying this T cell receptor (delta chain) turned up a few times. Its specificity is unknown. A read error is possible here, since a much larger clone lies one base away. Other DNA sequences in the sample encode the same CDR3. The data derive from a study of γδ T cells in repeated Plasmodium falciparum infection. Study at large: Some Malian samples span acute malaria episodes; others come from no-transmission periods. Notes on the study in general: Compared with Australian children, Malian Vdelta2-negative repertoires seemed more clonal, less diverse, less shared.

The V gene end was trimmed by 1 base and the J gene end by 0 bases; junction bases not matched to a gene: 18. CDR3 length: 21 amino acids. In germline, CDR1 is TSWWSYY, CDR2 QGS. Each sorted gammadelta sample had TRG and TRD chains sequenced. TCRdb re-called clones from the multiplex PCR reads using CATT. The sample lists 45,000 to 50,000 delta-chain clones; around 1.6% were seen once. Flow sorting of PBMC yielded separate Vgamma9/Vdelta2+ and Vdelta2-negative gammadelta T cell populations for bulk repertoire analysis. The V gene is TRDV1, the J gene TRDJ1; 9 bases fit TRDD3. The sequence derives from a pool of human donors (malaria-infected and uninfected, not separated). The sequencing sample was made of gamma-delta T cells from blood. CDR3 amino acids: CALGEPVPHWGIMRNTDKLIF. In nucleotides, the CDR3 is TGTGCTCTTGGGGAACCTGTGCCCCATTGGGGGATAATGCGCAACACCGATAAACTCATCTTT.